This note documents a single T cell receptor beta chain sequence. The germline CDR1 and CDR2 sequences are SGHDT and YYEEEE. V was shortened by 4 bases and J by 0 bases, with 16 bases between the two germline ends. This CDR3 has 16 amino acids. Enrollees, roughly 18 to 90 years old, lived in approximately 25 US areas. This entry comes from a study of blood T cell repertoires in COVID-19. TCRdb keeps only in-frame clones here, not all; method: immunoSEQ multiplex PCR. The profile shows about 250,000 clones, around 84% of them singletons. The receptor was isolated from a middle-aged man who had recovered from COVID-19. V usage is TRBV5-6 and J usage is TRBJ1-2; D ambiguous. The sequenced material came from PBMCs or T cells enriched from blood (not recorded which). The CDR3 protein is CASSQAETDPNYGYTF. The CDR3 DNA sequence: TGTGCCAGCAGCCAGGCCGAGACCGACCCTAACTATGGCTACACCTTC.